Listed here are 9 T cell receptor beta chains from one sample, sequenced in a study of response to subunit inactivated influenza vaccine. MiXCR was run by TCRdb on the RT-PCR reads, yielding one entry per CDR3 protein. This sample carries 860,000 or so distinct CDR3 sequences, roughly 20% of them seen once, and the ten largest clones take roughly 10%. This material consisted of PBMCs from blood, taken more than 4 days after vaccination. The receptors here all came from a man aged 45-65 years who received an inactivated influenza vaccine.

This sequence joins TRBV9 and TRBJ2-7; D possibly matches TRBD1 or TRBD2 (5 bases each). Per the germline V gene, CDR1 is SGDLS and CDR2 is YYNGEE. Trimming removed 2 bases from V and 4 bases from J, with 16 bases in between. The CDR3 runs to 15 residues. The CDR3 DNA reads TGTGCCAGCAGCGTGAGTGGGGGACCCCTTTACGAGCAGTACTTC. This gives the protein CASSVSGGPLYEQYF.

The chain employs TRBV20-1 and TRBJ2-1, with 12 positions matching TRBD2. Germline V gene lookup returns CDR1 DFQATT and CDR2 SNEGSKA (reference sequence). The CDR3 extends over 16 amino acids. The trim removed 0 bases at V and 6 bases at J, leaving 6 bases unmatched. CDR3 bases: TGCAGTGCTAGAGATCGTGCTAGCGGGGGGGCCAATGAGCAGTTCTTC. Residues: CSARDRASGGANEQFF.

The V call is TRBV11-2, the J call TRBJ2-7; D is perhaps TRBD1 (6 bases). Germline assignment: CDR1 SGHAT and CDR2 FQNNGV. The V end was cut by 5 bases, the J end by 4 bases, with 15 bases between. The length of the CDR3 is 14 residues. The CDR3 region has the DNA TGTGCCAGCAGCACCCCCTGGACAGTTTACGAGCAGTACTTC. Protein product: CASSTPWTVYEQYF.

The J gene is TRBJ2-7, the V gene TRBV4-3; D remains unclear. Trimming removed 6 bases from V and 2 bases from J, with 14 bases in between. The CDR3 extends over 14 amino acids. Germline lookup yields CDR1 LGHNA and CDR2 YSLEER. The DNA of the CDR3 is TGCGCCAGCAGTCGGACGGAGTTAACCTACGAGCAGTACTTC. Translating gives CASSRTELTYEQYF.

In this sample, this clonotype turned up many times. The chain uses TRBV6-1 and TRBJ2-3, with D maybe TRBD1 (5 bases). The CDR3 consists of 13 residues. Trimming cost V 7 bases and J 5 bases, with 13 bases left between them. Germline assignment: CDR1 MNHNS and CDR2 SASEGT. The CDR3 spells CASMPGFIDTQYF. CDR3 DNA: TGTGCCAGCATGCCAGGGTTTATAGATACGCAGTATTTT.

This chain links TRBV18 with TRBJ1-1, with 7 bases identical to TRBD1. The V and J ends lost 3 bases and 0 bases, in that order; junction bases with no gene match: 7. The CDR3 sequence is 16 residues long. The germline gives CDR1 KGHSH, CDR2 LQKENI. The CDR3 here is CASSPQLGGMNTEAFF. The CDR3 nucleotides read TGTGCCAGCTCACCTCAGTTAGGGGGCATGAACACTGAAGCTTTCTTT.

This clonotype was observed a handful of times. The chain is built from TRBV6-5 and TRBJ2-1, with D unclear. Germline V gives CDR1 MNHEY, CDR2 SVGAGI. Trimming cost V 0 bases and J 2 bases, with 14 bases left between them. The length of the CDR3 is 17 residues. The CDR3 DNA reads as TGTGCCAGCAGTTACTCGTCTCAGGAGTCAGCCTACAATGAGCAGTTCTTC. Residues: CASSYSSQESAYNEQFF.

The sample holds a few counts of this clonotype. The chain couples TRBV5-5 to TRBJ1-2, with 8 bases aligning to TRBD1. With 1 base clipped from V and 7 bases from J, the junction kept 9 bases outside the gene matches. This CDR3 is 15 amino acids long. CDR1 is SGHKS, CDR2 YYEKEE, per germline (reference sequence). The CDR3 loop is CASSLIVQGVLGYTF. In DNA, the CDR3 is TGTGCCAGCAGCTTGATCGTACAGGGGGTACTTGGCTACACCTTC.

The chain recombines TRBV6-2 or TRBV6-3 with TRBJ2-4, with TRBD1 matching over 7 bases. V lost 8 bases to trimming and J lost 9 bases; unmatched junction nucleotides: 7. The germline V gene has CDR1 MNHEY and CDR2 SVGEGT. This CDR3 has 12 residues. Here the CDR3 DNA reads TGTGCCAGCGGCCGGACAGGTACCATTCAGTACTTC. Its protein is CASGRTGTIQYF.